This T cell receptor beta chain was profiled in a study of T cell responses to AZD1222 COVID-19 vaccine. V was shortened by 2 bases and J by 15 bases, with 14 bases between the two germline ends. The CDR3 consists of 12 residues. Germline V gene lookup returns CDR1 MDHEN and CDR2 SYDVKM. Produced via immunoSEQ multiplex PCR; TCRdb's table is partial and in-frame only. The sample records around 100,000 clones, under 95% being singletons. The sequence was collected from an adult in good health. This sample comprised peripheral blood, obtained on day 0 of AZD1222 vaccination. This chain joins TRBV28 and TRBJ2-1; tentatively, D is TRBD2 (6 bases). CDR3 residues: CASSLTTRRVFF. CDR3 sequence (DNA): TGTGCCAGCAGTTTAACGACTAGGCGGGTGTTCTTC.